The 10 T cell receptor beta chains below come from one sample, sequenced in a study of CD8 T cells in Susac syndrome. A quantity of about 0.5 to 1 ug RNA underwent reverse transcription using random hexamers. MiXCR, run by TCRdb on the immunoSEQ multiplex PCR reads, gives a single entry per CDR3 protein. The sample has a few hundred thousand distinct CDR3 sequences, roughly 93% seen once. The sequenced sample consisted of CD4+ T cells from PBMCs. These receptors all stem from a human donor with multiple sclerosis.

V usage is TRBV10-3 and J usage is TRBJ1-3, with D perhaps matching TRBD1 (6 bases). The CDR3 consists of 14 residues. V was clipped by 7 bases and J by 1 base, with 11 bases between them. Germline values: CDR1 ENHRY, CDR2 SYGVKD. Here the CDR3 DNA reads TGTGCCATCACCGCAGGGGTGTCTGGAAACACCATATATTTT. This encodes CAITAGVSGNTIYF.

The chain couples TRBV19 to TRBJ2-4; the D call may be TRBD1 or TRBD2 (5 bases each). The V end was cut by 4 bases, the J end by 5 bases, with 15 bases between. CDR1 and CDR2 (germline): LNHDA, SQIVND (reference sequence). The CDR3 length is 15 residues. CDR3 sequence reads: CASSTDGTWENIQYF. Written as DNA, the CDR3 is TGTGCCAGTAGTACCGACGGGACGTGGGAAAACATTCAGTACTTC.

J is TRBJ1-1 and V is TRBV10-3; possible D gene TRBD1, 6 bases. Germline V gene sequence: CDR1 ENHRY, CDR2 SYGVKD. V lost 3 bases and J 11 bases, leaving 13 bases between the germline ends. The CDR3 contains 12 residues. CDR3 nucleotides: TGTGCCATCAGTGATAACAGGGAGTGGGCTTTCTTT. It specifies CAISDNREWAFF.

The rearrangement joins TRBV9 to TRBJ2-1; TRBD2 matches at 7 bases. The CDR3 runs to 15 residues. Per the germline V gene, CDR1 is SGDLS and CDR2 is YYNGEE. V dropped 0 bases and J dropped 3; count of bases not matched to a gene: 3. This CDR3 reads CASSVGWEGYNEQFF. The DNA of the CDR3 is TGTGCCAGCAGCGTAGGATGGGAGGGCTACAATGAGCAGTTCTTC. The variable domain in full, completed from reference TRBV9 and TRBJ2-1, reads DSGVTQTPKHLITATGQRVTLRCSPRSGDLSVYWYQQSLDQGLQFLIQYYNGEERAKGNILERFSAQQFPDLHSELNLSSLELGDSALYFCASSVGWEGYNEQFFGPGTRLTVL.

J is TRBJ2-7 and V is TRBV7-9; D may be TRBD1 (5 bases). V shed 1 base and J shed 2 bases, with 15 bases lying between them. This CDR3 spans 16 amino acids. The V gene's germline CDR1 is SEHNR and CDR2 FQNEAQ (reference sequence). This CDR3 reads CASSLGGQGAAYEQYF. The CDR3 region has the DNA TGTGCCAGCAGCTTAGGGGGTCAGGGTGCCGCCTACGAGCAGTACTTC.

The chain couples TRBV29-1 to TRBJ1-1, with D uncertain. The V end was cut by 7 bases, the J end by 5 bases, with 8 bases between. The germline V gene encodes CDR1 SQVTM and CDR2 ANQGSEA. This CDR3 has 10 residues. CDR3 sequence (DNA): TGCAGCGCGGTATTGACTGAAGCTTTCTTT. Residues: CSAVLTEAFF. Supplemented by reference TRBV29-1 and TRBJ1-1, the full variable domain reads SAVISQKPSRDICQRGTSLTIQCQVDSQVTMMFWYRQQPGQSLTLIATANQGSEATYESGFVIDKFPISRPNLTFSTLTVSNMSPEDSSIYLCSAVLTEAFFGQGTRLTVV.

The rearrangement links TRBV20-1 to TRBJ1-2; D gene ambiguous. V was cut by 0 bases and J by 7 bases, with 12 bases left in between. Germline V CDR1 and CDR2: DFQATT, SNEGSKA (reference sequence). CDR3 length: 13 residues. The CDR3 DNA is TGCAGTGCTAGAGATGGGAGATTAGGTGGCTACACCTTC. The encoded protein is CSARDGRLGGYTF.

This chain joins TRBV29-1 and TRBJ2-1; 8 positions agree with TRBD2. Trimming at V came to 2 bases and at J to 2 bases, leaving 8 bases not matched to a gene. The CDR3 runs 16 residues. Germline V CDR1 and CDR2: SQVTM, ANQGSEA. Written as DNA, the CDR3 is TGCAGCGTTGAACTCCCGCGGGGGGCGGCCTACAATGAGCAGTTCTTC. As protein: CSVELPRGAAYNEQFF.

The rearrangement joins TRBV20-1 to TRBJ1-5; TRBD1 matches at 9 bases. Germline CDR1 is DFQATT and CDR2 is SNEGSKA (reference sequence). The CDR3 is made up of 18 amino acids. V lost 3 bases to trimming and J lost 3 bases; unmatched junction nucleotides: 15. CDR3 amino acids: CSARGQGSVGYNNQPQHF. The CDR3 DNA sequence: TGCAGTGCTAGGGGACAGGGTTCCGTCGGTTATAACAATCAGCCCCAGCATTTT.

The CDR3 is CASSLDRSGNTIYF. CDR3 DNA sequence: TGTGCCAGCAGCTTAGATCGGTCTGGAAACACCATATATTTT. V usage is TRBV11-2 and J usage is TRBJ1-3; D ambiguous. The CDR3 sequence is 14 residues long. The V gene lost 0 bases and the J gene lost 1 base, with 4 bases spanning the gap. CDR1 and CDR2 (germline): SGHAT, FQNNGV.